This entry is about one TCR beta chain. Antigen: not known. Time point here: persistent/refractory GD, antithyroid drugs over 5 years with positive TRAb. RNA extracted from PBMCs served as the sequencing template. The data derive from a study of regulatory T cells in long-lasting Graves disease. For TCR beta, libraries came from iRepertoire HTBI primers and Arm-PCR of CDR3 regions. TCRdb independently ran MiXCR on the multiplex PCR reads; one entry per CDR3 protein. The top ten hold around 13% of the sample, which has about 460,000 distinct CDR3 sequences, under 25% seen once. Broader study findings: Persistent disease was associated with favored TRBV28 usage and with favored use of TRBJ1-2 and TRBJ2-5.

Trimming removed 5 bases from V and 0 bases from J; junction bases left unmatched: 5. CDR3 length: 16 residues. Per germline, CDR1 MDHEN and CDR2 SYDVKM. Sequencing was performed on peripheral blood mononuclear cells (PBMCs), taken when the disease was refractory, from a patient treated with antithyroid drugs. This TCR was recovered from a female donor with Graves disease. This chain connects TRBV28 to TRBJ1-5, with 9 nucleotides matching TRBD1. The CDR3 nucleotides read TGTGCCAGCAGTCCGACAGGGGGGTATAGCAATCAGCCCCAGCATTTT. Protein sequence: CASSPTGGYSNQPQHF.